Listed below are T cell receptor beta chains from one sample, sequenced in a study of blood T cell repertoires in COVID-19. Sequencing was performed with immunoSEQ multiplex PCR; in TCRdb, only in-frame clones are kept and a portion is missing. This table has fewer than 250,000 clones, around 92% appearing once. Sequencing used PBMCs or T cells enriched from blood (not recorded which). The receptors stem from a woman in her late teens or twenties who had recovered from COVID-19. Each CDR3 is given with its conserved first and last residue. The D gene is left open where the match is weak. Rows may omit the clone size; those that give it use once, few, many or a size class.

J gene: TRBJ1-5; D gene: TRBD1; clone size: few; V gene: TRBV29-1; CDR3 DNA: TGCAGCGTTTCTACAGGGGGCTTCAATCAGCCCCAGCATTTT; CDR3 protein: CSVSTGGFNQPQHF
J gene: TRBJ1-3; D gene: NA; clone size: NA; V gene: TRBV5-5; CDR3 DNA: TGTGCCAGCAGCTTGGGGGGCCTCTCTGGAAACACCATATATTTT; CDR3 protein: CASSLGGLSGNTIYF
J gene: TRBJ1-3; D gene: TRBD1; clone size: NA; V gene: TRBV3-1/TRBV3-2; CDR3 DNA: TGTGCCAGCAGCCACCAAAGACAGGGCTCTGGAAACACCATATATTTT; CDR3 protein: CASSHQRQGSGNTIYF
J gene: TRBJ2-5; D gene: NA; clone size: NA; V gene: TRBV5-4; CDR3 DNA: TGTGCCAGCAGCTTGAAAGCTGCGCAAGAGACCCAGTACTTC; CDR3 protein: CASSLKAAQETQYF
J gene: TRBJ1-3; D gene: NA; clone size: NA; V gene: TRBV30; CDR3 DNA: TGTGCCTGGGGAATACTCTCTGGAAACACCATATATTTT; CDR3 protein: CAWGILSGNTIYF
J gene: TRBJ1-3; D gene: NA; clone size: NA; V gene: TRBV6-1; CDR3 DNA: TGTGCCAGCAGAGAAGAGGGGGATCGTAACACCATATATTTT; CDR3 protein: CASREEGDRNTIYF
J gene: TRBJ1-5; D gene: NA; clone size: NA; V gene: TRBV3-1/TRBV3-2; CDR3 DNA: TGTGCCAGCAGCCAACAGGGTGGCAATCAGCCCCAGCATTTT; CDR3 protein: CASSQQGGNQPQHF
J gene: TRBJ1-2; D gene: NA; clone size: once; V gene: TRBV14; CDR3 DNA: TGTGCCAGCAGCCAATTTCCAGGGCCTCATTATGGCTACACCTTC; CDR3 protein: CASSQFPGPHYGYTF
J gene: TRBJ2-2; D gene: NA; clone size: NA; V gene: TRBV7-2; CDR3 DNA: TGTGCCAGCAGCTTTTCTGGCGCGGGCCTCATTCCGAACACCGGGGAGCTGTTTTTT; CDR3 protein: CASSFSGAGLIPNTGELFF
J gene: TRBJ1-1; D gene: NA; clone size: once; V gene: TRBV3-1/TRBV3-2; CDR3 DNA: TGTGCCAGCAGCCAAGTTCCGAGTAACACTGAAGCTTTCTTT; CDR3 protein: CASSQVPSNTEAFF
J gene: TRBJ1-2; D gene: NA; clone size: NA; V gene: TRBV19; CDR3 DNA: TGTGCCAGTAGTATGCGACAGCGGGGGAACTATGGCTACACCTTC; CDR3 protein: CASSMRQRGNYGYTF
J gene: TRBJ2-7; D gene: NA; clone size: few; V gene: TRBV6-5; CDR3 DNA: TGTGCCAGCAGCAAGATTCCGGGGTCCTACGAGCAGTACTTC; CDR3 protein: CASSKIPGSYEQYF
J gene: TRBJ1-1; D gene: NA; clone size: once; V gene: TRBV23-1; CDR3 DNA: TGCGCCAGCAGCCCCGCGGACACTCGTCCCACTGAAGCTTTCTTT; CDR3 protein: CASSPADTRPTEAFF
J gene: TRBJ2-2; D gene: NA; clone size: once; V gene: TRBV18; CDR3 DNA: TGTGCCAGCTCATCACAAACGCCGGGACACAACACCGGGGAGCTGTTTTTT; CDR3 protein: CASSSQTPGHNTGELFF
J gene: TRBJ2-7; D gene: NA; clone size: NA; V gene: TRBV6-5; CDR3 DNA: TGTGCCAGCAGCCCCAACGGGGGCGAGCAGTACTTC; CDR3 protein: CASSPNGGEQYF
J gene: TRBJ2-2; D gene: NA; clone size: NA; V gene: TRBV27; CDR3 DNA: TGTGCCACCAGGGGGGGGGCAGGAACCGGGGAGCTGTTTTTT; CDR3 protein: CATRGGAGTGELFF
J gene: TRBJ2-1; D gene: TRBD2; clone size: NA; V gene: TRBV13; CDR3 DNA: TGTGCCAGCAGCCCCCCGAGCGGGGGGCCCTCCGTCAATGAGCAGTTCTTC; CDR3 protein: CASSPPSGGPSVNEQFF
J gene: TRBJ1-1; D gene: TRBD1; clone size: NA; V gene: TRBV27; CDR3 DNA: TGTGCCAGCAGTTTATCGGGACAGGGAGTCACTGAAGCTTTCTTT; CDR3 protein: CASSLSGQGVTEAFF
J gene: TRBJ1-5; D gene: NA; clone size: NA; V gene: TRBV6-5; CDR3 DNA: TGTGCCAGCAGTTACAGGGGTCTGGATCAGCCCCAGCATTTT; CDR3 protein: CASSYRGLDQPQHF
J gene: TRBJ2-3; D gene: NA; clone size: NA; V gene: TRBV24-1; CDR3 DNA: TGTGCCACCAGTGATTTTGCAGGGCGAAGCACAGATACGCAGTATTTT; CDR3 protein: CATSDFAGRSTDTQYF
J gene: TRBJ1-1; D gene: TRBD1; clone size: NA; V gene: TRBV6-5; CDR3 DNA: TGTGCCAGCAGAGGCCGACAGGGAACAAACACTGAAGCTTTCTTT; CDR3 protein: CASRGRQGTNTEAFF
J gene: TRBJ2-7; D gene: NA; clone size: NA; V gene: TRBV9; CDR3 DNA: TGTGCCAGCAGCGATGACAGGTACGAGCAGTACTTC; CDR3 protein: CASSDDRYEQYF
J gene: TRBJ1-6; D gene: TRBD1; clone size: NA; V gene: TRBV7-9; CDR3 DNA: TGTGCCAGCAGCTTAGGACTTGAAGGGCAGGGGGAAAAATCACCCCTCCACTTT; CDR3 protein: CASSLGLEGQGEKSPLHF
J gene: TRBJ1-2; D gene: TRBD1; clone size: NA; V gene: TRBV14; CDR3 DNA: TGTGCCAGCAGCCAAGACTGGCCAGGGGGACCAGCTAACTATGGCTACACCTTC; CDR3 protein: CASSQDWPGGPANYGYTF
J gene: TRBJ1-2; D gene: NA; clone size: NA; V gene: TRBV5-4; CDR3 DNA: TGTGCCAGCAGCCCGGGTTCGGAGACCGACTATGGCTACACCTTC; CDR3 protein: CASSPGSETDYGYTF
J gene: TRBJ1-5; D gene: TRBD1; clone size: NA; V gene: TRBV2; CDR3 DNA: TGTGCCAGCAGACCCGGGACAGGGGATAGCAATCAGCCCCAGCATTTT; CDR3 protein: CASRPGTGDSNQPQHF
J gene: TRBJ1-1; D gene: NA; clone size: NA; V gene: TRBV5-4; CDR3 DNA: TGTGCCAGCAGCGGGCTACAGAATGAAGCTTTCTTT; CDR3 protein: CASSGLQNEAFF
J gene: TRBJ2-7; D gene: NA; clone size: NA; V gene: TRBV19; CDR3 DNA: TGTGCCAGTAGTATAGGCGGCTCCTACGAGCAGTACTTC; CDR3 protein: CASSIGGSYEQYF
J gene: TRBJ1-3; D gene: NA; clone size: NA; V gene: TRBV28; CDR3 DNA: TGTGCCAGCAGTTCGCCGCTTACTGGGCTGATTCGATCCTCTGGAAACACCATATATTTT; CDR3 protein: CASSSPLTGLIRSSGNTIYF
J gene: TRBJ2-1; D gene: NA; clone size: once; V gene: TRBV2; CDR3 DNA: TGTGCCAGCGGCAGGACAGACGTTGAGCAGTTCTTC; CDR3 protein: CASGRTDVEQFF
J gene: TRBJ1-1; D gene: TRBD1; clone size: NA; V gene: TRBV7-9; CDR3 DNA: TGTGCCAGCAGCTTAAAGGGAAGACAGGGGGGTACTGAAGCTTTCTTT; CDR3 protein: CASSLKGRQGGTEAFF
J gene: TRBJ1-5; D gene: NA; clone size: NA; V gene: TRBV28; CDR3 DNA: TGTGCCAGCAGTTTCGTGACACGGAATCAGCCCCAGCATTTT; CDR3 protein: CASSFVTRNQPQHF
J gene: TRBJ1-1; D gene: TRBD1; clone size: NA; V gene: TRBV28; CDR3 DNA: TGTGCCAGCTCTGGACAGGGCACCCCGAACACTGAAGCTTTCTTT; CDR3 protein: CASSGQGTPNTEAFF
J gene: TRBJ1-1; D gene: NA; clone size: NA; V gene: TRBV7-9; CDR3 DNA: TGTGCCAGCAGAGAGACAGGCCCGAACACTGAAGCTTTCTTT; CDR3 protein: CASRETGPNTEAFF
J gene: TRBJ2-3; D gene: TRBD2; clone size: NA; V gene: TRBV6-5; CDR3 DNA: TGTGCCAGCAGTTGGACTAGCGGGAGAGATACGCAGTATTTT; CDR3 protein: CASSWTSGRDTQYF
J gene: TRBJ1-4; D gene: NA; clone size: NA; V gene: TRBV4-1; CDR3 DNA: TGCGCCAGCAGCCGGCAGTCGGGTAATGAAAAACTGTTTTTT; CDR3 protein: CASSRQSGNEKLFF
J gene: TRBJ2-3; D gene: NA; clone size: NA; V gene: TRBV18; CDR3 DNA: TGTGCCAGCTCACCAAGGGGTGCAGGCCCTAATGAGGAGACGCAGTATTTT; CDR3 protein: CASSPRGAGPNEETQYF
J gene: TRBJ2-7; D gene: NA; clone size: NA; V gene: TRBV11-2; CDR3 DNA: TGTGCCAGCAGCAACCCGAACCTACCCTACGAGCAGTACTTC; CDR3 protein: CASSNPNLPYEQYF
J gene: TRBJ1-1; D gene: NA; clone size: NA; V gene: TRBV11-2; CDR3 DNA: TGTGCCAGCAGCTCCAGACAGAACACTGAAGCTTTCTTT; CDR3 protein: CASSSRQNTEAFF
J gene: TRBJ1-1; D gene: NA; clone size: NA; V gene: TRBV12-3/TRBV12-4; CDR3 DNA: TGTGCCAGCAGGGACCTCGGGGGCACTGAAGCTTTCTTT; CDR3 protein: CASRDLGGTEAFF
J gene: TRBJ2-7; D gene: TRBD2; clone size: NA; V gene: TRBV5-1; CDR3 DNA: TGCGCCAGCAGCTTGGCGGGGGGGAACTACGAGCAGTACTTC; CDR3 protein: CASSLAGGNYEQYF
J gene: TRBJ2-7; D gene: TRBD1; clone size: NA; V gene: TRBV10-3; CDR3 DNA: TGTGCCATCAGTGAACCGGGACAGGGGGCCTACGAGCAGTACTTC; CDR3 protein: CAISEPGQGAYEQYF
J gene: TRBJ2-3; D gene: TRBD2; clone size: NA; V gene: TRBV7-2; CDR3 DNA: TGTGCCAGCAGCTTTACTAGCGGGAGCACAGATACGCAGTATTTT; CDR3 protein: CASSFTSGSTDTQYF
J gene: TRBJ1-1; D gene: NA; clone size: NA; V gene: TRBV6-5; CDR3 DNA: TGTGCCAGCAGCCGTGAAACAGCAACTCGTGAAGCTTTCTTT; CDR3 protein: CASSRETATREAFF
J gene: TRBJ2-3; D gene: NA; clone size: NA; V gene: TRBV7-9; CDR3 DNA: TGTGCCAGCAGCTTAGAGGAGTGGGGCGCAGATACGCAGTATTTT; CDR3 protein: CASSLEEWGADTQYF
J gene: TRBJ2-1; D gene: NA; clone size: NA; V gene: TRBV5-4; CDR3 DNA: TGTGCCAGCAACTTAGGAGAAATGGGGCGAGAAGACAATGAGCAGTTCTTC; CDR3 protein: CASNLGEMGREDNEQFF
J gene: TRBJ1-1; D gene: NA; clone size: NA; V gene: TRBV29-1; CDR3 DNA: TGCAGCGTTGAAACGGGGAACACTGAAGCTTTCTTT; CDR3 protein: CSVETGNTEAFF
J gene: TRBJ2-3; D gene: TRBD1; clone size: NA; V gene: TRBV6-1; CDR3 DNA: TGTGCCAGCAGTGAAGCGCCAGGCAGGGGGCCGGATACGCAGTATTTT; CDR3 protein: CASSEAPGRGPDTQYF
J gene: TRBJ2-1; D gene: NA; clone size: NA; V gene: TRBV6-5; CDR3 DNA: TGTGCCAGCAGCTTCAACAGGGTCAATGAGCAGTTCTTC; CDR3 protein: CASSFNRVNEQFF
J gene: TRBJ1-5; D gene: NA; clone size: NA; V gene: TRBV20-1; CDR3 DNA: TGCAGTGCTAGTACCGCTACAGATCAGCCCCAGCATTTT; CDR3 protein: CSASTATDQPQHF
J gene: TRBJ2-1; D gene: NA; clone size: NA; V gene: TRBV9; CDR3 DNA: TGTGCCAGCAGCGTAGAGACCGGGACATACAATGAGCAGTTCTTC; CDR3 protein: CASSVETGTYNEQFF
J gene: TRBJ1-4; D gene: NA; clone size: NA; V gene: TRBV27; CDR3 DNA: TGTGCCAGCAGTCCCGGGGACACCCTCCGGGAAAAACTGTTTTTT; CDR3 protein: CASSPGDTLREKLFF